This T cell receptor (beta chain) is drawn from a study of control samples from healthy donors and cancer patients. The data were produced by immunoSEQ multiplex PCR, yet TCRdb's version contains in-frame clones alone and is incomplete. The table includes about 120,000 clones, 75% to 95% detected once. V lost 4 bases and J 10 bases, leaving 21 bases between the germline ends. Germline V gene lookup returns CDR1 SGHRS and CDR2 YFSETQ. This CDR3 spans 16 amino acids. This TCR was sampled from a man aged 35 to 55 in good health. The chain carries TRBV5-1 and TRBJ1-6, with D possibly being TRBD1 (5 bases). Material: blood. CDR3 protein: CASSPGDAGGRSPLHF. As DNA, the CDR3 is TGCGCCAGCAGCCCCGGTGATGCGGGGGGACGGTCACCCCTCCACTTT.